This is a list of T cell receptor beta chains from one sample in a study of shared clonotypes between healthy human individuals. Assay used: immunoSEQ multiplex PCR; TCRdb lists only in-frame clones, some missing. The table has roughly 890,000 clones, about 92% seen once; the top ten hold 20% to 30%. Sample: naive CD8+ T cells sorted from blood. The receptors derive from a young man in good health. The CDR3 runs from the conserved cysteine through the conserved F or W. The D gene is left open where the match is weak. Clone size is given for some rows only: seen once, a few or many times, or a class if the clone is expanded.

NA,NA,TRBV5-1,TRBJ2-1,CASSLGGANPYNEQFF,TGCGCCAGCAGCTTGGGGGGAGCGAACCCCTACAATGAGCAGTTCTTC
NA,once,TRBV29-1,TRBJ2-1,CSVGTQGHNEQFF,TGCAGCGTCGGGACCCAAGGACACAATGAGCAGTTCTTC
TRBD1,NA,TRBV28,TRBJ2-7,CASSPRQGVHEQYF,TGTGCCAGCAGTCCCCGACAGGGGGTCCACGAGCAGTACTTC
NA,NA,TRBV12-2,TRBJ2-1,CASRPTGDRGGDEQFF,TGTGCAAGTCGCCCTACCGGGGACAGGGGAGGGGATGAGCAGTTCTTC
NA,NA,TRBV7-9,TRBJ2-5,CASSSKSLLYQETQYF,TGTGCCAGCAGCTCCAAATCCCTCCTGTACCAAGAGACCCAGTACTTC
NA,NA,TRBV30,TRBJ2-2,CAWILGWGTGELFF,TGTGCCTGGATTTTAGGTTGGGGTACCGGGGAGCTGTTTTTT
TRBD1,NA,TRBV10-1,TRBJ2-1,CASSERAGGNEQFF,TGCGCCAGCAGTGAGAGGGCAGGGGGCAATGAGCAGTTCTTC
NA,NA,TRBV10-3,TRBJ2-3,CAISEPQSVGIGFSSTDTQYF,TGTGCCATCAGTGAGCCACAAAGCGTGGGGATAGGATTTAGTAGTACAGATACGCAGTATTTT
TRBD1,NA,TRBV7-6,TRBJ2-6,CASSLEYRGRGSGANVLTF,TGTGCCAGCAGCTTGGAATACAGGGGAAGGGGCTCTGGGGCCAACGTCCTGACTTTC
TRBD1,NA,TRBV4-1,TRBJ1-1,CASSKDGTGGWNTEAFF,TGCGCCAGCAGCAAAGACGGGACAGGGGGCTGGAACACTGAAGCTTTCTTT
NA,once,TRBV15,TRBJ2-1,CATSRWGRGNEQFF,TGTGCCACCAGCAGATGGGGCAGGGGCAATGAGCAGTTCTTC
TRBD2,NA,TRBV7-6,TRBJ2-3,CASSLLAGGPGRGDTQYF,TGTGCCAGCAGCTTACTAGCGGGAGGGCCGGGAAGAGGAGATACGCAGTATTTT
NA,NA,TRBV4-3,TRBJ2-7,CASSQDLSAGQLSYEQYF,TGCGCCAGCAGCCAAGATCTCTCAGCGGGACAGTTATCCTACGAGCAGTACTTC
NA,NA,TRBV11-3,TRBJ2-2,CASSLARTGELFF,TGTGCCAGCAGCTTAGCCAGAACCGGGGAGCTGTTTTTT
NA,NA,TRBV7-9,TRBJ2-5,CASSDANGNSQETQYF,TGTGCCAGCAGCGACGCTAACGGGAATTCCCAAGAGACCCAGTACTTC
TRBD1,NA,TRBV27,TRBJ1-1,CASSIGQVPMNTEAFF,TGTGCCAGCAGTATAGGACAGGTACCTATGAACACTGAAGCTTTCTTT
NA,NA,TRBV19,TRBJ1-1,CASSIIGVNTEAFF,TGTGCCAGTAGTATCATCGGGGTGAACACTGAAGCTTTCTTT
NA,NA,TRBV2,TRBJ1-4,CASTYPERTGEEKLFF,TGTGCCAGCACCTATCCCGAAAGGACGGGGGAAGAAAAACTGTTTTTT
NA,NA,TRBV29-1,TRBJ1-2,CSVDSGRGNYGYTF,TGCAGCGTTGATAGTGGCAGGGGAAACTATGGCTACACCTTC